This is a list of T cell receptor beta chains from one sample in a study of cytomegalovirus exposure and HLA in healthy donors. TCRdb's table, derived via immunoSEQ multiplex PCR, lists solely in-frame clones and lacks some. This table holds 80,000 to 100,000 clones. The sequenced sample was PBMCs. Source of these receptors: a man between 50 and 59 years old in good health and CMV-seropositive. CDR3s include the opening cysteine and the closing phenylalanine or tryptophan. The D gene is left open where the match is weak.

cdr3_nt: TGTGCCAGCAGCCTCTACTCACAGGATCAGCCCCAGCATTTT; cdr3_aa: CASSLYSQDQPQHF; d_call: -; j_call: TRBJ1-5; v_call: TRBV5-6
cdr3_nt: TGCGCCAGCAGCTTTAGTGGCAATGAGCAGTTCTTC; cdr3_aa: CASSFSGNEQFF; d_call: -; j_call: TRBJ2-1; v_call: TRBV5-1
cdr3_nt: TGTGCTAGTGGTTTGGTACAGGGAGCGACCGGGGAGCTGTTTTTT; cdr3_aa: CASGLVQGATGELFF; d_call: -; j_call: TRBJ2-2; v_call: TRBV12-5
cdr3_nt: TGTGCCAGTAGTATCGGGACAGGGGCTTATAGCAATCAGCCCCAGCATTTT; cdr3_aa: CASSIGTGAYSNQPQHF; d_call: TRBD1; j_call: TRBJ1-5; v_call: TRBV19
cdr3_nt: TGTGCCAGCAGTCCCCTGGGACAACTAAGCTCCTACGAGCAGTACTTC; cdr3_aa: CASSPLGQLSSYEQYF; d_call: -; j_call: TRBJ2-7; v_call: TRBV2
cdr3_nt: TGTGCTAGCAGCTCCGACCTCGGGACTGAAGCTTTCTTT; cdr3_aa: CASSSDLGTEAFF; d_call: -; j_call: TRBJ1-1; v_call: TRBV7-7
cdr3_nt: TGCGCCAGCAGCCAAGATTCGGGAGGCAGATATAATTCACCCCTCCACTTT; cdr3_aa: CASSQDSGGRYNSPLHF; d_call: -; j_call: TRBJ1-6; v_call: TRBV4-3
cdr3_nt: TGTGCCACCAGCCGCCCAAGCGGGAGGGGGAATGAGCAGTTCTTC; cdr3_aa: CATSRPSGRGNEQFF; d_call: TRBD2; j_call: TRBJ2-1; v_call: TRBV15
cdr3_nt: TGTGCCAGCAGCCTCACCATCCTGCGAGACACTGAAGCTTTCTTT; cdr3_aa: CASSLTILRDTEAFF; d_call: -; j_call: TRBJ1-1; v_call: TRBV11-3
cdr3_nt: TGCGCCAGCAGCCCTTTGCCAGGGTGGACTGAAGCTTTCTTT; cdr3_aa: CASSPLPGWTEAFF; d_call: -; j_call: TRBJ1-1; v_call: TRBV5-1
cdr3_nt: TGCGCCAGCAGCCAAGGACTAGCGGGAAAACTCTCCTACGAGCAGTACTTC; cdr3_aa: CASSQGLAGKLSYEQYF; d_call: TRBD2; j_call: TRBJ2-7; v_call: TRBV4-1
cdr3_nt: TGTGCCTGGAGTGATACTAGCGGGATAACGTCGTACTTC; cdr3_aa: CAWSDTSGITSYF; d_call: TRBD2; j_call: TRBJ2-5; v_call: TRBV30
cdr3_nt: TGCGCCAGCAGCCAAGACAGGTCGGTTCCCCTGTTCTTC; cdr3_aa: CASSQDRSVPLFF; d_call: -; j_call: TRBJ2-1; v_call: TRBV4-3
cdr3_nt: TGTGCCAGCTCTCCGGATGGACAGTCGCGAGGCTACACCTTC; cdr3_aa: CASSPDGQSRGYTF; d_call: -; j_call: TRBJ1-2; v_call: TRBV18
cdr3_nt: TGTGCCAGCAGCTTGGGGAGATCAGATACGCAGTATTTT; cdr3_aa: CASSLGRSDTQYF; d_call: -; j_call: TRBJ2-3; v_call: TRBV7-3